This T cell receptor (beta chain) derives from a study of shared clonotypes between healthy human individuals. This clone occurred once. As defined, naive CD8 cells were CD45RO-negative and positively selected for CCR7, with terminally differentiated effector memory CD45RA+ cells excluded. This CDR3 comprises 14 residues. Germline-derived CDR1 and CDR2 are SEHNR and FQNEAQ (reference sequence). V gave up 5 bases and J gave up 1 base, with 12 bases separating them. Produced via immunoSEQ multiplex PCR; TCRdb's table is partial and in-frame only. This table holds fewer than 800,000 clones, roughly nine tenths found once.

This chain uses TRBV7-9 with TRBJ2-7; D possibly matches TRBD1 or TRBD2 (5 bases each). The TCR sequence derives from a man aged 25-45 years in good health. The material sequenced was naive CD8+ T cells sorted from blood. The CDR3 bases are TGTGCCAGCAGCAACCGGGACGGGTCCTACGAGCAGTACTTC. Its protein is CASSNRDGSYEQYF.